This passage covers 24 T cell receptor beta chains from one sample sequenced in a study of siplizumab effects on memory and regulatory T cells. The repertoire was sequenced with immunoSEQ multiplex PCR; TCRdb's copy has only in-frame clones and lacks some. Among 95,000 to 100,000 clones listed, around 90% were seen once. Sequencing was done on a sample of non-Treg CD4+ T cells sorted from blood. The receptor source for this set is a human donor in good health.

The chain has TRBV2 and TRBJ1-6, with D possibly TRBD1 on 5 matching bases. Germline-derived CDR1 and CDR2 are SNHLY and FYNNEI. CDR3 length: 14 amino acids. V lost 8 bases, J lost 9 bases, and 17 bases lay in between. Here the CDR3 DNA reads TGTGCCAGCTCATGGAGCCTAAGGGGTTCACCCCTCCACTTT. Protein product: CASSWSLRGSPLHF. Drawing the rest from reference TRBV2 and TRBJ1-6, the complete variable domain is EPEVTQTPSHQVTQMGQEVILRCVPISNHLYFYWYRQILGQKVEFLVSFYNNEISEKSEIFDDQFSVERPDGSNFTLKIRSTKLEDSAMYFCASSWSLRGSPLHFGNGTRLTVT.

The sample holds one count of this clone. The chain joins TRBV25-1 to TRBJ2-6, with D unresolved. This CDR3 has 13 residues. The germline V and J ends were trimmed by 6 bases and 1 base, with 4 bases remaining between them. The germline CDR1 and CDR2 sequences are MGHDK and SYGVNS. The CDR3 DNA reads as TGTGCCAGCAGCACTTCTGGGGCCAACGTCCTGACTTTC. It specifies CASSTSGANVLTF.

The V and J genes are TRBV30 and TRBJ2-3, with D tentatively TRBD2 (5 bases). This CDR3 contains 14 residues. Germline V CDR1 and CDR2: GTSNPN, SVGIG (reference sequence). Trimming shortened V by 0 bases and J by 1 base, and 8 bases separated the two germline ends. The CDR3 DNA reads as TGTGCCTGGAGTGTCTTGCGGGGCACAGATACGCAGTATTTT. This encodes CAWSVLRGTDTQYF.

The chain recombines TRBV11-2 with TRBJ1-1; D gene ambiguous. In germline, CDR1 is SGHAT, CDR2 FQNNGV. Deletions cut 0 bases from V and 3 bases from J, with 17 bases between. The CDR3 spans 17 residues. The CDR3: CASSLDRLRGTYTEAFF. The DNA for the CDR3 is TGTGCCAGCAGCTTAGATCGTCTCCGGGGTACATACACTGAAGCTTTCTTT. The entire variable domain, with the rest obtained from reference TRBV11-2 and TRBJ1-1, is as follows: EAGVAQSPRYKIIEKRQSVAFWCNPISGHATLYWYQQILGQGPKLLIQFQNNGVVDDSQLPKDRFSAERLKGVDSTLKIQPAKLEDSAVYLCASSLDRLRGTYTEAFFGQGTRLTVV.

This chain uses TRBV11-2 with TRBJ1-1; D is uncertain. This CDR3 contains 12 residues. The ends were cut back, 1 base at V and 3 bases at J, with 3 bases in the middle. Germline CDR1 and CDR2: SGHAT and FQNNGV. CDR3 nucleotides: TGTGCCAGCAGCTTAGCCTACACTGAAGCTTTCTTT. This gives the protein CASSLAYTEAFF.

The rearrangement uses TRBV6-5 and TRBJ1-2; a weak D match, TRBD1 (6 bases). In germline, CDR1 is MNHEY, CDR2 SVGAGI. V lost 2 bases, J lost 8 bases, and 18 bases lay in between. This CDR3 contains 15 residues. CDR3 in amino acids: CASSYRPGGGGGYTF. For the CDR3, the DNA is TGTGCCAGCAGTTACCGCCCCGGGGGCGGTGGAGGCTACACCTTC.

As for this clone: The sample contains more than one DNA sequence encoding this CDR3. The chain links TRBV4-2 to TRBJ2-3, with D unresolved. Germline loops: CDR1 LGHNA, CDR2 YNFKEQ. Trimming took off 1 base at V and 1 base at J, with 12 bases between the two ends. The CDR3 runs 16 residues. Here the CDR3 reads CASSQAALRGTDTQYF. In nucleotides, the CDR3 is TGTGCCAGCAGCCAAGCGGCGCTTCGGGGCACAGATACGCAGTATTTT.

The chain has TRBV2 and TRBJ1-5; D unclear. The CDR3 length is 11 residues. V lost 6 bases and J lost 7, with 7 bases in between. Germline V gene data show CDR1 as SNHLY and CDR2 as FYNNEI. Written as DNA, the CDR3 is TGTGCCAGCAGCCTCTCCCAGCCCCAGCATTTT. It encodes CASSLSQPQHF.

Here the CDR3 DNA reads TGTGCCAGCAGCCCGTCCGGGACAGGGAACTATGGCTACACCTTC. It is translated as CASSPSGTGNYGYTF. V is TRBV7-8 and J is TRBJ1-2, with 9 bases matching TRBD1. In germline, CDR1 is SGHVS, CDR2 FQNEAQ. The CDR3 spans 15 residues. J gave up 2 bases and V 5 bases, and 6 bases lay outside the gene matches.

The rearrangement links TRBV6-1 to TRBJ2-7; possibly TRBD2 for D (6 bases). Germline CDR1 is MNHNS and CDR2 is SASEGT. V dropped 4 bases and J dropped 6 bases, with 13 bases sitting between them. This CDR3 contains 13 residues. In DNA form, the CDR3 reads TGTGCCAGCAGTGCTAGCGAGGCGCTCGAGCAGTACTTC. This translates into CASSASEALEQYF.

This chain uses TRBV30 with TRBJ2-7, with D unresolved. V was trimmed by 4 bases and J by 2 bases, leaving 12 bases between them. The length of the CDR3 is 13 residues. CDR1 GTSNPN and CDR2 SVGIG come from the germline V gene (reference sequence). CDR3 protein: CAWNPGNPYEQYF. For the CDR3, the DNA is TGTGCCTGGAACCCGGGTAACCCCTACGAGCAGTACTTC.

The rearrangement links TRBV7-8 to TRBJ2-7; a possible D gene is TRBD2 (5 bases). The CDR3 totals 14 residues. V lost 6 bases, J lost 1 base, and 13 bases lay in between. Germline CDR1 reads SGHVS; CDR2 reads FQNEAQ. CDR3 in amino acids: CASSLYPGSYEQYF. DNA for the CDR3: TGTGCCAGCAGTCTTTACCCGGGGTCCTACGAGCAGTACTTC.

CDR3 DNA: TGTGCCAGTAGTATGGGCGGGGTAAGCTCCTACAATGAGCAGTTCTTC. The encoded protein is CASSMGGVSSYNEQFF. The V call is TRBV19, the J call TRBJ2-1; a possible D gene is TRBD2 (6 bases). Germline CDR1 is LNHDA and CDR2 is SQIVND (reference sequence). CDR3 length equals 16 residues. V was shortened by 3 bases and J by 0 bases, with 12 bases between the two germline ends.

This chain connects TRBV30 to TRBJ2-7, with 10 bases aligning to TRBD1. The ends lost 1 base at V and 6 bases at J; junction bases unmatched: 3. Germline V gives CDR1 GTSNPN, CDR2 SVGIG (reference sequence). The CDR3 runs to 13 residues. The CDR3 sequence is CAWSADRGLEQYF. CDR3 nucleotides: TGTGCCTGGAGTGCTGACAGGGGGCTCGAGCAGTACTTC.

The chain joins TRBV10-3 to TRBJ2-1; D remains ambiguous. CDR1 and CDR2 (germline): ENHRY, SYGVKD. The CDR3 consists of 14 residues. V lost 3 bases and J lost 2, with 8 bases in between. In DNA form, the CDR3 reads TGTGCCATCAGTGACAAATCGCCCTACAATGAGCAGTTCTTC. As protein: CAISDKSPYNEQFF.

The chain couples TRBV4-2 to TRBJ1-2; D call uncertain. Looked up from germline, CDR1 is LGHNA and CDR2 is YNFKEQ. The CDR3 spans 16 residues. V lost 1 base, J lost 0 bases, and 12 bases lay in between. The CDR3: CASSQVGGVANYGYTF. CDR3 DNA: TGTGCCAGCAGCCAAGTAGGTGGGGTAGCTAACTATGGCTACACCTTC.

This chain links TRBV2 with TRBJ2-4; 8 bases line up with TRBD2. Trimming took 3 bases from V and 6 from J; bases not matched to a gene: 10. Germline V gene data show CDR1 as SNHLY and CDR2 as FYNNEI. The CDR3 is made up of 16 amino acids. The CDR3 DNA sequence: TGTGCCAGCAGTGACAGGCGGGGGGAGGGAGTAAACATTCAGTACTTC. It specifies CASSDRRGEGVNIQYF.

This chain connects TRBV7-6 to TRBJ2-2; 9 bases agree with TRBD2. The CDR3 sequence is 16 residues long. Germline V gives CDR1 SGHVS, CDR2 FNYEAQ. Germline trimming cut 3 bases from V and 4 bases from J; bases unmatched to any gene: 6. CDR3 loop: CASSFGLAGTTGELFF. The CDR3 DNA reads TGTGCCAGCAGCTTTGGCCTAGCGGGAACCACCGGGGAGCTGTTTTTT.

V usage is TRBV27 and J usage is TRBJ2-7; 14 bases are shared with TRBD2. The CDR3 has 18 amino acids. CDR1 and CDR2 (germline): MNHEY, SMNVEV (reference sequence). J gave up 3 bases and V 5 bases, and 12 bases lay outside the gene matches. The DNA for the CDR3 is TGTGCCAGCAGTCCCGCGTCCGGGACTAGCGGGAGTTTCTACGAGCAGTACTTC. Translating it yields CASSPASGTSGSFYEQYF.

This chain's CDR3 is CASSIQGRALGNEQFF. The CDR3, as DNA: TGTGCCAGTAGTATCCAGGGTCGAGCCCTGGGCAATGAGCAGTTCTTC. V gene TRBV19 combines with J gene TRBJ2-1; tentative D call: TRBD1 (5 bases). The V gene's germline CDR1 is LNHDA and CDR2 SQIVND (reference sequence). V dropped 3 bases and J dropped 6 bases, with 18 bases sitting between them. This CDR3 has 16 amino acids.

The chain recombines TRBV19 with TRBJ2-3; D is unclear. This CDR3 is built from 13 residues. V was shortened by 9 bases and J by 2 bases, with 12 bases between the two germline ends. The germline CDR1 and CDR2 sequences are LNHDA and SQIVND (reference sequence). The DNA of the CDR3 is TGTGCCAGCCTTGCGGACCCCACAGATACGCAGTATTTT. It encodes CASLADPTDTQYF.

V gene TRBV11-3 combines with J gene TRBJ2-7; D is unclear. The V and J ends lost 1 base and 6 bases respectively, with 7 bases between them. Germline CDR1 is SGHNT and CDR2 is YENEEA. This CDR3 spans 12 amino acids. The DNA for the CDR3 is TGTGCCAGCAGCTTAGGGGTTGGCGAGCAGTACTTC. Its protein is CASSLGVGEQYF.

The V call is TRBV30, the J call TRBJ2-5, with TRBD1 matching 9 bases. Germline assignment: CDR1 GTSNPN and CDR2 SVGIG (reference sequence). The CDR3 length is 16 residues. V was clipped by 1 base and J by 6 bases; unmatched bases: 12. The chain's CDR3 is CAWSDPRWTGEKTQYF. CDR3 sequence (DNA): TGTGCCTGGAGTGACCCCCGGTGGACAGGGGAGAAGACCCAGTACTTC. Variable domain in full (rest from reference TRBV30 and TRBJ2-5): SQTIHQWPATLVQPVGSPLSLECTVEGTSNPNLYWYRQAAGRGLQLLFYSVGIGQISSEVPQNLSASRPQDRQFILSSKKLLLSDSGFYLCAWSDPRWTGEKTQYFGPGTRLLVL.

V usage is TRBV11-3 and J usage is TRBJ2-3; 7 bases are a match to TRBD1. The germline CDR1 and CDR2 sequences are SGHNT and YENEEA. The CDR3 runs 14 residues. The V gene end was trimmed by 6 bases and the J gene end by 4 bases; junction bases not matched to a gene: 7. This chain's CDR3 is CASSPGTDADTQYF. Written as DNA, the CDR3 is TGTGCCAGCAGTCCCGGGACAGACGCAGATACGCAGTATTTT.